These 21 T cell receptor beta chains were sequenced from one sample in a study of naive and memory T cell subsets. An oligonucleotide containing a UMI was ligated to the 3' end of TCR cDNA. Ligated cDNA underwent four rounds of PCR with nested alpha and beta constant region primers and SP2. One entry per CDR3 protein results from TCRdb running MiXCR on the 5' RACE reads. The top ten clones hold 19% of a sample with tens of thousands of distinct CDR3 sequences, 8% of them seen once. The receptors originated from a female donor in good health.

This clonotype is medium-sized (0.01 to 0.1%) in the sample. This sequence joins TRBV7-2 and TRBJ1-6, with TRBD1 identical over 9 bases. J lost 7 bases, V lost 9 bases, and 4 bases had no gene match. The CDR3 is 13 amino acids. Germline V gene sequence: CDR1 SGHTA, CDR2 FQGNSA. CDR3: CASQDRGNSPLHF. The CDR3 nucleotides are TGTGCCAGTCAGGACAGGGGCAATTCACCCCTCCACTTT. Full variable domain (remainder filled in from reference TRBV7-2 and TRBJ1-6): GAGVSQSPSNKVTEKGKDVELRCDPISGHTALYWYRQSLGQGLEFLIYFQGNSAPDKSGLPSDRFSAERTGGSVSTLTIQRTQQEDSAVYLCASQDRGNSPLHFGNGTRLTVT.

The CDR3, as DNA: TGTGCCAGCTCTGAACCCGGGGTAGATGAGCAGTTCTTC. Its protein product is CASSEPGVDEQFF. The V call is TRBV28, the J call TRBJ2-1, with D perhaps TRBD2 (5 bases). Germline V gene sequence: CDR1 MDHEN, CDR2 SYDVKM. This CDR3 contains 13 residues. V was shortened by 8 bases and J by 8 bases, with 16 bases between the two germline ends.

This clonotype was counted ten times or more. The chain is built from TRBV9 and TRBJ2-3; D perhaps matches TRBD1 (7 bases). Germline V gives CDR1 SGDLS, CDR2 YYNGEE. V was cut by 3 bases and J by 11 bases, with 16 bases left in between. This CDR3 has 13 amino acids. CDR3 in amino acids: CASSGQGGSKQYF. The CDR3 DNA reads TGTGCCAGCAGCGGGCAGGGGGGAAGTAAGCAGTATTTT. The entire variable domain, with the rest obtained from reference TRBV9 and TRBJ2-3, is as follows: DSGVTQTPKHLITATGQRVTLRCSPRSGDLSVYWYQQSLDQGLQFLIQYYNGEERAKGNILERFSAQQFPDLHSELNLSSLELGDSALYFCASSGQGGSKQYFGPGTRLTVL.

This clonotype was picked up a small number of times. The rearrangement uses TRBV28 and TRBJ1-6; tentatively, D is TRBD1 (5 bases). Trimming stripped 5 bases from V and 14 bases from J, with 19 bases between. Germline V gene sequence: CDR1 MDHEN, CDR2 SYDVKM. There are 14 residues in the CDR3. CDR3 nucleotides: TGTGCCAGCAGTCCTCCCAACCTCCGGGGGGCCCTCCACTTT. Amino acid sequence: CASSPPNLRGALHF.

This clonotype was recorded a few times. The J gene is TRBJ2-1, the V gene TRBV18, with D hard to call. Deletions cut 1 base from V and 6 bases from J, with 7 bases between. In germline, CDR1 is KGHSH, CDR2 LQKENI. This CDR3 is 13 amino acids long. The DNA of the CDR3 is TGTGCCAGCTCACCACTAGACCTCAATGAGCAGTTCTTC. This encodes CASSPLDLNEQFF.

V is TRBV7-2 and J is TRBJ2-7; D may be TRBD1 or TRBD2 (5 bases each). The CDR3 is 15 residues long. Per germline, CDR1 SGHTA and CDR2 FQGNSA. Trimming stripped 1 base from V and 3 bases from J, with 13 bases between. CDR3 sequence: CASSLGSGQYYEQYF. In DNA form, the CDR3 reads TGTGCCAGCAGCTTAGGGTCGGGGCAGTACTACGAGCAGTACTTC.

This clonotype was found a few times. J is TRBJ2-1 and V is TRBV20-1; possible D gene TRBD2, 5 bases. CDR1 is DFQATT, CDR2 SNEGSKA, per germline (reference sequence). CDR3 length: 17 residues. V lost 2 bases and J lost 4, with 21 bases in between. The CDR3: CSARPLHERDAYNEQFF. The DNA of the CDR3 is TGCAGTGCTAGACCACTTCATGAGAGGGATGCGTACAATGAGCAGTTCTTC.

This clonotype was counted many times. This CDR3 is CASSLSSNTEAFF. CDR3 nucleotides: TGTGCCAGCAGCTTAAGTTCCAACACTGAAGCTTTCTTT. The V gene is TRBV7-3, the J gene TRBJ1-1, with D unresolved. CDR1 SGHTA and CDR2 FQGTGA come from the germline V gene. V was trimmed by 1 base and J by 2 bases, leaving 5 bases between them. This CDR3 is 13 amino acids long.

This clonotype was counted between two and nine times. The chain links TRBV20-1 to TRBJ2-7, with 7 bases fitting TRBD2. CDR1 and CDR2 from the germline V gene are DFQATT and SNEGSKA (reference sequence). The length of the CDR3 is 14 residues. V lost 4 bases and J lost 3; bases outside the gene matches: 9. CDR3 nucleotide sequence: TGCAGTGCTACCCCCCTGGCGGGGGACTACGAGCAGTACTTC. The encoded protein is CSATPLAGDYEQYF.

This clonotype was observed a few times. V gene TRBV15 combines with J gene TRBJ2-1; TRBD2 matches at 11 bases. Per the germline V gene, CDR1 is LNHNV and CDR2 is YYDKDF (reference sequence). The CDR3 is 14 amino acids. J was trimmed by 13 bases and V by 4 bases; bases with no gene match: 9. CDR3 sequence: CATSITGTSGGQFF. The CDR3 DNA is TGTGCCACCAGCATTACCGGGACTAGCGGTGGTCAGTTCTTC.

At least ten counts were recorded for this clonotype. The gene calls are TRBV5-1 and TRBJ1-1; the match to TRBD1 covers 9 bases. Germline V gene data show CDR1 as SGHRS and CDR2 as YFSETQ. V trimming: 4 bases; J trimming: 5 bases; junction bases outside the gene matches: 15. This CDR3 is built from 17 residues. The CDR3 here is CASSPTGGTSRWTEAFF. The CDR3 coding sequence is TGCGCCAGCAGCCCTACAGGGGGCACAAGTCGGTGGACTGAAGCTTTCTTT.

This clonotype was seen a few times. The rearrangement joins TRBV28 to TRBJ1-4, with 8 bases aligning to TRBD1. The V gene's germline CDR1 is MDHEN and CDR2 SYDVKM. The CDR3 extends over 14 amino acids. V lost 5 bases, J lost 7 bases, and 6 bases stayed unmatched. CDR3 coding DNA: TGTGCCAGCAGTCTGACAGGGGCGTCTGAAAAACTGTTTTTT. Encoded protein: CASSLTGASEKLFF.

At least ten counts were recorded for this clonotype. This chain joins TRBV7-9 and TRBJ1-1; no clear D gene. Trimming left V 1 base short and J 4 bases short, with 10 bases between. Germline V lookup: CDR1 SEHNR, CDR2 FQNEAQ (reference sequence). The CDR3 loop spans 14 amino acids. The CDR3 loop is CASSLVGGVTEAFF. The CDR3, as DNA: TGTGCCAGCAGCTTAGTCGGAGGAGTCACTGAAGCTTTCTTT.

This clonotype was counted ten times or more. The J gene is TRBJ1-2, the V gene TRBV29-1; D call uncertain. The V gene's germline CDR1 is SQVTM and CDR2 ANQGSEA. This CDR3 is 9 amino acids long. Trimming removed 4 bases from V and 9 bases from J, with 6 bases in between. The DNA of the CDR3 is TGCAGCGTTGGATCGCGCTACACCTTC. Encoded protein: CSVGSRYTF.

The chain couples TRBV30 to TRBJ2-3; D is ambiguous. Per the germline V gene, CDR1 is GTSNPN and CDR2 is SVGIG (reference sequence). V lost 0 bases and J 4 bases, leaving 14 bases between the germline ends. The CDR3 is 15 amino acids. The chain's CDR3 is CAWSVTRSPPDTQYF. In DNA, the CDR3 is TGTGCCTGGAGTGTAACCCGGTCCCCCCCAGATACGCAGTATTTT.

The chain recombines TRBV19 with TRBJ2-7; a weak D match, TRBD1 (6 bases). There are 14 residues in the CDR3. Germline loops: CDR1 LNHDA, CDR2 SQIVND (reference sequence). The V and J ends lost 5 bases and 2 bases respectively, with 13 bases between them. The CDR3 reads CASSAGTRAYEQYF. The CDR3 DNA sequence: TGTGCCAGTAGTGCAGGGACACGGGCCTACGAGCAGTACTTC.

This clonotype was seen at least ten times. The J gene is TRBJ1-5, the V gene TRBV5-1; no clear D gene. The CDR3 has 15 residues. CDR1 is SGHRS, CDR2 YFSETQ, per germline. V was clipped by 1 base and J by 5 bases, with 13 bases between them. The CDR3 sequence is CASSLSGEVYQPQHF. The CDR3 DNA sequence: TGCGCCAGCAGCTTGTCCGGGGAAGTATATCAGCCCCAGCATTTT.

The V and J genes are TRBV9 and TRBJ1-4, with TRBD1 matching over 7 bases. V was pared by 4 bases and J by 8 bases, with 11 bases of the junction left unmatched. Germline V gene lookup returns CDR1 SGDLS and CDR2 YYNGEE. The CDR3 consists of 15 residues. The CDR3 here is CASSLQTGLREKLFF. CDR3 DNA sequence: TGTGCCAGCAGCCTACAGACAGGGCTTAGGGAAAAACTGTTTTTT.

This clonotype was seen repeatedly, ten times or more. The chain carries TRBV29-1 and TRBJ2-1; D ambiguous. Trimming removed 4 bases at V and 5 bases at J, with 9 bases between. The CDR3 length is 12 residues. The V gene's germline CDR1 is SQVTM and CDR2 ANQGSEA. The CDR3 spells CSVGAPNNEQFF. In nucleotides, the CDR3 is TGCAGCGTTGGCGCCCCAAACAATGAGCAGTTCTTC.

The rearrangement joins TRBV20-1 to TRBJ2-3, with 10 positions matching TRBD1. Germline loops: CDR1 DFQATT, CDR2 SNEGSKA (reference sequence). V trimming: 6 bases; J trimming: 3 bases; junction bases outside the gene matches: 9. CDR3 length: 15 amino acids. CDR3 sequence reads: CSATRQGAWTDTQYF. For the CDR3, the DNA is TGCAGTGCGACCCGACAGGGGGCTTGGACAGATACGCAGTATTTT.

The chain links TRBV28 to TRBJ1-1, with D possibly TRBD1 on 5 matching bases. CDR3 length equals 13 residues. V was cut by 8 bases and J by 1 base, with 11 bases left in between. CDR1 and CDR2 from the germline V gene are MDHEN and SYDVKM. The CDR3 spells CASRYQGNTEAFF. CDR3 nucleotides: TGTGCCAGCCGGTATCAGGGGAACACTGAAGCTTTCTTT.